These T cell receptor beta chains were read from a single sample in a study of cytomegalovirus exposure and HLA in healthy donors. Data came from immunoSEQ multiplex PCR; TCRdb stores just in-frame clones and leaves some out. This sample has about 200,000 clones, with more than 70% found just once. Sample: PBMCs. Receptors were obtained from a man aged 40-49 years in good health and CMV-seropositive. Both conserved end residues are part of each CDR3. A D gene is named only where the DNA matches it firmly. A clone size is listed for some rows: how often the clone was seen (once, few, many), or a class if it is expanded.

v_gene	d_gene	j_gene	abundance	len	CDR3aa	CDR3nt
TRBV10-3	NA	TRBJ1-1	NA	14	CAISESTQRGSAFF	TGTGCCATCAGTGAGTCAACTCAGAGGGGGTCGGCTTTCTTT
TRBV19	TRBD2	TRBJ2-3	few	13	CASGEGGTDTQYF	TGTGCCAGTGGGGAGGGCGGGACAGATACGCAGTATTTT
TRBV6-5	NA	TRBJ1-5	once	15	CASSPTGTNNQPQHF	TGTGCCAGCAGCCCCACCGGGACAAATAATCAGCCCCAGCATTTT
TRBV10-3	NA	TRBJ1-1	NA	13	CAISESGGPEAFF	TGTGCCATCAGTGAGTCCGGGGGGCCTGAAGCTTTCTTT
TRBV4-3	TRBD2	TRBJ2-3	NA	16	CASSQEAAGSTDTQYF	TGCGCCAGCAGCCAAGAAGCAGCGGGAAGCACAGATACGCAGTATTTT
TRBV7-9	NA	TRBJ2-7	NA	12	CASSLRESEQYF	TGTGCCAGCAGCCTAAGGGAGAGCGAGCAGTACTTC
TRBV21-1	NA	TRBJ2-2	NA	15	CASPGDRGWAGELFF	TGTGCCAGCCCCGGCGACAGGGGGTGGGCCGGGGAGCTGTTTTTT
TRBV15	TRBD2	TRBJ2-1	NA	14	CATSRDSSGGEQFF	TGTGCCACCAGCAGAGACTCGTCGGGAGGTGAGCAGTTCTTC
TRBV28	NA	TRBJ1-1	NA	12	CASSSPYTEAFF	TGTGCCAGCAGTTCCCCCTACACTGAAGCTTTCTTT
TRBV7-9	NA	TRBJ2-4	NA	17	CASSLARGNEGKNIQYF	TGTGCCAGCAGCTTAGCCCGAGGTAATGAGGGCAAAAACATTCAGTACTTC
TRBV5-4	NA	TRBJ1-4	NA	12	CAVGPADEKLFF	TGTGCCGTGGGTCCTGCGGATGAAAAACTGTTTTTT
TRBV9	TRBD1	TRBJ1-1	NA	20	CASSPQIGTGVTYMNTEAFF	TGTGCCAGCAGCCCTCAAATCGGGACAGGGGTAACTTACATGAACACTGAAGCTTTCTTT
TRBV4-1	TRBD2	TRBJ2-3	NA	17	CASSQEIRAGPTDTQYF	TGCGCCAGCAGCCAAGAAATTCGAGCGGGACCCACAGATACGCAGTATTTT
TRBV27	NA	TRBJ2-7	NA	12	CASERRAHEQYF	TGTGCCAGCGAAAGACGAGCGCACGAGCAGTACTTC
TRBV7-3	TRBD2	TRBJ2-1	NA	15	CASSVSGRIWNEQFF	TGTGCCAGCAGCGTTAGCGGGAGGATTTGGAATGAGCAGTTCTTC
TRBV7-6	TRBD1	TRBJ1-6	NA	15	CASSPGQGLNSPLHF	TGTGCCAGCAGCCCCGGACAGGGGTTAAATTCACCCCTCCACTTT
TRBV7-2	NA	TRBJ2-7	few	13	CASSSTPTYEQYF	TGTGCCAGCAGTTCAACCCCCACCTACGAGCAGTACTTC
TRBV28	NA	TRBJ2-3	NA	14	CASSPPGFTDTQYF	TGTGCCAGCAGCCCCCCCGGGTTCACAGATACGCAGTATTTT
TRBV7-2	TRBD2	TRBJ2-1	NA	16	CASSLVGLAGYNEQFF	TGTGCCAGCAGCTTAGTAGGACTAGCGGGCTACAATGAGCAGTTCTTC
TRBV23-1	NA	TRBJ1-1	NA	13	CASSHLRIPEAFF	TGCGCCAGCAGTCACCTCAGGATCCCTGAAGCTTTCTTT
TRBV11-2	NA	TRBJ1-2	NA	13	CASSRQPNYGYTF	TGTGCCAGCAGCCGACAGCCCAACTATGGCTACACCTTC
TRBV2	NA	TRBJ1-6	NA	12	CASNPGYSPLHF	TGTGCCAGCAACCCAGGCTATTCACCCCTCCACTTT
TRBV5-4	TRBD2	TRBJ2-5	few	17	CASSLGGAGWYQETQYF	TGTGCCAGCAGCTTGGGGGGAGCGGGGTGGTACCAAGAGACCCAGTACTTC
TRBV10-3	NA	TRBJ1-1	NA	13	CAISESQVTEAFF	TGTGCCATCAGTGAGTCTCAGGTCACTGAAGCTTTCTTT
TRBV28	TRBD2	TRBJ2-1	NA	14	CATLTSGRLDEQFF	TGTGCCACCCTGACTAGCGGGAGACTCGATGAGCAGTTCTTC
TRBV27	NA	TRBJ1-1	NA	12	CASKHISGEAFF	TGTGCCAGCAAACACATAAGCGGAGAAGCTTTCTTT
TRBV7-7	TRBD1	TRBJ2-5	NA	16	CASSLAPGQGEQTQYF	TGTGCTAGCAGCTTGGCCCCGGGACAGGGGGAACAGACCCAGTACTTC
TRBV5-8	TRBD1	TRBJ2-5	once	12	CASSLRDSAQYF	TGTGCCAGCAGCTTGAGGGACAGTGCGCAGTACTTC
TRBV18	TRBD1	TRBJ1-4	NA	15	CASSPTGGSNEKLFF	TGTGCCAGCTCACCAACAGGGGGTTCTAATGAAAAACTGTTTTTT
TRBV5-4	NA	TRBJ1-2	NA	13	CANSLSGALGYTF	TGTGCCAACAGCTTGTCTGGGGCACTTGGCTACACCTTC
TRBV6-1	NA	TRBJ2-1	NA	14	CASTMAGTYNEQFF	TGTGCCAGCACGATGGCGGGCACCTACAATGAGCAGTTCTTC
TRBV2	NA	TRBJ2-3	NA	16	CASRPLQDSSTDTQYF	TGTGCCAGCAGACCCTTACAGGATTCATCCACAGATACGCAGTATTTT
TRBV5-1	TRBD2	TRBJ2-7	NA	18	CASSLAGSGRGSSYEQYF	TGCGCCAGCAGCTTGGCCGGTAGCGGGAGGGGCAGCTCCTACGAGCAGTACTTC
TRBV28	TRBD1	TRBJ1-1	NA	13	CASMRDRDTEAFF	TGTGCCAGCATGCGAGACAGGGACACTGAAGCTTTCTTT
TRBV11-2	TRBD2	TRBJ2-7	NA	17	CASSLGLLAGTSYEQYF	TGTGCCAGCAGCTTAGGGTTGCTAGCGGGTACCTCCTACGAGCAGTACTTC
TRBV6-5	NA	TRBJ2-7	NA	13	CASSWDNTYEQYF	TGTGCCAGCAGTTGGGACAACACCTACGAGCAGTACTTC
TRBV28	TRBD1	TRBJ1-5	NA	14	CASSLDRGNQPQHF	TGTGCCAGCAGTTTAGACAGGGGCAATCAGCCCCAGCATTTT
TRBV6-6	NA	TRBJ1-2	NA	15	CASSSTGFDRWGYTF	TGTGCCAGCAGTTCCACTGGTTTCGACAGGTGGGGCTACACCTTC
TRBV7-2	TRBD1	TRBJ2-1	NA	15	CASSSTGGSANEQFF	TGTGCCAGCAGCTCCACAGGGGGCTCGGCCAATGAGCAGTTCTTC
TRBV27	NA	TRBJ2-5	NA	13	CASSFSDQETQYF	TGTGCCAGCAGTTTCTCAGACCAAGAGACCCAGTACTTC
TRBV28	NA	TRBJ1-5	NA	12	CASNMYTQPQHF	TGTGCCAGCAATATGTACACTCAGCCCCAGCATTTT
TRBV27	NA	TRBJ2-2	once	15	CASSLGAAITGELFF	TGTGCCAGCAGTTTAGGGGCAGCCATCACCGGGGAGCTGTTTTTT